This is a list of T cell receptor beta chains from one sample in a study of blood T cell repertoires in COVID-19. Profiled with immunoSEQ multiplex PCR; TCRdb holds only in-frame clones, not every one. Among about 410,000 clones listed, around nine tenths were seen once. The sample consisted of peripheral blood. The receptor source for this set is a woman in her thirties or forties with COVID-19, enrolled during active disease. Each CDR3 is given with its conserved first and last residue. The D gene is left open where the match is weak. The size of a clone is reported for some rows only, either as once, few or many, or as a class for expanded clones.

v_gene	j_gene	abundance	d_gene	CDR3aa	CDR3nt
TRBV7-2	TRBJ2-1	.	TRBD2	CASSSRTSGSYNEQFF	TGTGCCAGCAGCTCAAGGACTAGCGGCTCCTACAATGAGCAGTTCTTC
TRBV5-5	TRBJ1-5	.	.	CASSLGDTAFSGNQPQHF	TGTGCCAGCAGCTTGGGGGACACCGCCTTCTCGGGCAATCAGCCCCAGCATTTT
TRBV7-2	TRBJ1-3	.	.	CASSLATASSGNTIYF	TGTGCCAGCAGCTTAGCGACAGCAAGCTCTGGAAACACCATATATTTT
TRBV4-3	TRBJ2-7	.	TRBD2	CASSQATGTSGRGASYEQYF	TGCGCCAGCAGCCAAGCCACCGGGACTAGCGGGAGAGGGGCCTCCTACGAGCAGTACTTC
TRBV28	TRBJ1-6	.	.	CASSSGQYQGAPLHF	TGTGCCAGCAGTTCTGGGCAGTATCAAGGGGCACCCCTCCACTTT
TRBV5-1	TRBJ1-5	.	.	CASSLGQGLDNQPQHF	TGCGCCAGCAGCTTGGGCCAGGGTTTGGACAATCAGCCCCAGCATTTT
TRBV14	TRBJ1-6	.	TRBD1	CASSPTYRGNSPLHF	TGTGCCAGCAGCCCTACCTACAGGGGTAATTCACCCCTCCACTTT
TRBV19	TRBJ1-1	.	TRBD1	CASSLRQGGRSLNTEAFF	TGTGCCAGTAGTTTGAGACAGGGGGGACGGAGTTTGAACACTGAAGCTTTCTTT
TRBV15	TRBJ2-2	.	TRBD2	CATSKRGAGELFF	TGTGCCACCAGCAAGCGGGGGGCCGGGGAGCTGTTTTTT
TRBV19	TRBJ2-1	.	TRBD1	CASSIFGRGNEQFF	TGTGCCAGTAGTATATTCGGCAGGGGGAATGAGCAGTTCTTC
TRBV20-1	TRBJ2-7	.	TRBD2	CSASGLGVREQYF	TGCAGTGCTAGTGGACTAGGAGTACGGGAGCAGTACTTC
TRBV27	TRBJ1-5	.	TRBD1	CASSPHHGTENQPQHF	TGTGCCAGCAGTCCTCACCACGGGACAGAGAATCAGCCCCAGCATTTT
TRBV14	TRBJ1-1	once	.	CASSQGPKTEAFF	TGTGCCAGCAGCCAGGGCCCTAAAACTGAAGCTTTCTTT
TRBV5-1	TRBJ2-5	.	.	CASRDGTFTQETQYF	TGCGCCAGCAGGGACGGGACATTCACCCAAGAGACCCAGTACTTC